A selection of T cell receptor beta chains follows, all from one sample in a study of T cell changes during pregnancy in multiple sclerosis. Sequencing used immunoSEQ multiplex PCR; TCRdb keeps in-frame clones, though not all of them. Seen here are 40,000 to 60,000 clones, roughly nine tenths observed once, and the top ten hold about 0.36%. The input for sequencing was CD4+ T cells from peripheral blood mononuclear cells, taken before pregnancy. These receptors came from a female donor with multiple sclerosis, enrolled in a pregnancy study. CDR3s include the opening cysteine and the closing phenylalanine or tryptophan. The order of the fields is V gene, J gene, clone size, D gene, CDR3 protein, CDR3 DNA. A D gene is named only where the DNA matches it firmly. Rows may omit the clone size; those that give it use once, few, many or a size class.

v_call: TRBV15; j_call: TRBJ1-2; clone_size: NA; d_call: TRBD1; cdr3_aa: CATSRRQGVRSGYTF; cdr3_nt: TGTGCCACCAGCAGACGACAGGGGGTCCGTTCGGGCTACACCTTC
v_call: TRBV28; j_call: TRBJ1-1; clone_size: NA; d_call: NA; cdr3_aa: CASSSAGPQSEAFF; cdr3_nt: TGTGCCAGCAGTTCGGCGGGACCCCAATCTGAAGCTTTCTTT
v_call: TRBV2; j_call: TRBJ2-1; clone_size: NA; d_call: NA; cdr3_aa: CASSGGTSYGEQFF; cdr3_nt: TGTGCCAGCAGTGGGGGGACATCTTACGGTGAGCAGTTCTTC
v_call: TRBV28; j_call: TRBJ1-2; clone_size: NA; d_call: NA; cdr3_aa: CASSLSGSYGYTF; cdr3_nt: TGTGCCAGCAGTTTAAGCGGTAGCTATGGCTACACCTTC
v_call: TRBV5-1; j_call: TRBJ1-1; clone_size: NA; d_call: TRBD1; cdr3_aa: CASSLGGGGAEAFF; cdr3_nt: TGCGCCAGCAGCTTGGGAGGGGGCGGAGCTGAAGCTTTCTTT
v_call: TRBV2; j_call: TRBJ2-1; clone_size: NA; d_call: NA; cdr3_aa: CASSEAWASPRQYEQFF; cdr3_nt: TGTGCCAGCAGTGAAGCGTGGGCCTCGCCCCGACAATATGAGCAGTTCTTC
v_call: TRBV7-9; j_call: TRBJ2-1; clone_size: NA; d_call: TRBD1; cdr3_aa: CASSLPTDRGRMNEQFF; cdr3_nt: TGTGCCAGCAGCCTACCCACCGACAGGGGGCGCATGAATGAGCAGTTCTTC
v_call: TRBV19; j_call: TRBJ2-1; clone_size: NA; d_call: NA; cdr3_aa: CASSIGTSSYNEQFF; cdr3_nt: TGTGCCAGTAGTATAGGCACAAGCTCCTACAATGAGCAGTTCTTC
v_call: TRBV28; j_call: TRBJ2-3; clone_size: NA; d_call: NA; cdr3_aa: CASRWTVASTDTQYF; cdr3_nt: TGTGCCAGCAGATGGACAGTAGCTAGCACAGATACGCAGTATTTT
v_call: TRBV14; j_call: TRBJ1-3; clone_size: NA; d_call: NA; cdr3_aa: CASSQAIAGPSSGNTIYF; cdr3_nt: TGTGCCAGCAGCCAAGCGATTGCAGGGCCGAGCTCTGGAAACACCATATATTTT
v_call: TRBV18; j_call: TRBJ1-1; clone_size: NA; d_call: NA; cdr3_aa: CASSVTGLTEAFF; cdr3_nt: TGTGCCAGCTCAGTCACAGGTTTGACTGAAGCTTTCTTT
v_call: TRBV6-1; j_call: TRBJ2-3; clone_size: NA; d_call: TRBD2; cdr3_aa: CASSRLAGVLDTQYF; cdr3_nt: TGTGCCAGCAGTAGACTAGCGGGAGTGCTAGATACGCAGTATTTT
v_call: TRBV6-4; j_call: TRBJ2-3; clone_size: NA; d_call: NA; cdr3_aa: CASSDSGGSGSTDTQYF; cdr3_nt: TGTGCCAGCAGTGACTCTGGGGGAAGCGGGAGCACAGATACGCAGTATTTT
v_call: TRBV11-2; j_call: TRBJ1-2; clone_size: once; d_call: NA; cdr3_aa: CASSRDRSYGYTF; cdr3_nt: TGTGCCAGCAGCCGCGACAGGTCCTATGGCTACACCTTC
v_call: TRBV5-1; j_call: TRBJ1-4; clone_size: NA; d_call: TRBD1; cdr3_aa: CASSTGTGVEKLFF; cdr3_nt: TGCGCCAGCAGTACCGGGACAGGAGTTGAAAAACTGTTTTTT
v_call: TRBV19; j_call: TRBJ1-5; clone_size: NA; d_call: NA; cdr3_aa: CATGGTNQPQHF; cdr3_nt: TGTGCCACCGGGGGTACTAATCAGCCCCAGCATTTT
v_call: TRBV6-1; j_call: TRBJ2-7; clone_size: NA; d_call: TRBD2; cdr3_aa: CASSEGIAGAGGEQYF; cdr3_nt: TGTGCCAGCAGTGAAGGAATAGCGGGAGCGGGGGGCGAGCAGTACTTC
v_call: TRBV23-1; j_call: TRBJ1-4; clone_size: NA; d_call: NA; cdr3_aa: CASSRRFNEKLFF; cdr3_nt: TGCGCCAGCAGTAGGCGGTTTAATGAAAAACTGTTTTTT
v_call: TRBV25-1; j_call: TRBJ2-2; clone_size: NA; d_call: TRBD1; cdr3_aa: CASSLTGTGYSGELFF; cdr3_nt: TGTGCCAGCAGTCTAACCGGGACAGGGTACTCCGGGGAGCTGTTTTTT
v_call: TRBV5-1; j_call: TRBJ2-1; clone_size: NA; d_call: TRBD2; cdr3_aa: CASSEGRAPYNEQFF; cdr3_nt: TGCGCCAGCAGTGAGGGGAGGGCCCCCTACAATGAGCAGTTCTTC
v_call: TRBV9; j_call: TRBJ2-7; clone_size: NA; d_call: TRBD1; cdr3_aa: CASSASLDRAIMYEQYF; cdr3_nt: TGTGCCAGCAGCGCCTCTCTTGACAGGGCTATTATGTACGAGCAGTACTTC
v_call: TRBV5-1; j_call: TRBJ1-2; clone_size: NA; d_call: TRBD1; cdr3_aa: CASSLGRTGTYGYTF; cdr3_nt: TGCGCCAGCAGCTTGGGGCGGACAGGGACCTATGGCTACACCTTC
v_call: TRBV5-1; j_call: TRBJ2-3; clone_size: NA; d_call: NA; cdr3_aa: CASSSGLAVSDTQYF; cdr3_nt: TGCGCCAGCAGCTCGGGACTGGCAGTTTCGGATACGCAGTATTTT
v_call: TRBV19; j_call: TRBJ2-7; clone_size: NA; d_call: TRBD1; cdr3_aa: CASSGGQGPSEQYF; cdr3_nt: TGTGCCAGTAGTGGGGGACAGGGACCCTCCGAGCAGTACTTC